This is a list of T cell receptor beta chains from one sample in a study of cytomegalovirus exposure and HLA in healthy donors. Measured with immunoSEQ multiplex PCR; TCRdb has only the in-frame clones, and not every one. This sample has some 90,000 clones, with roughly 79% found just once. Sequencing input: PBMCs. The receptors come from a man aged 30 to 39 in good health and CMV-seronegative. Both conserved end residues are part of each CDR3. Each record gives: CDR3 protein, CDR3 DNA, clone size, J gene, D gene, V gene. The D gene is left open where the match is weak. Not all rows give a size; the values are once, few, many and, for expanded clones, a class.

CATSRDDRGQEKLFF | TGTGCCACCAGCAGAGATGACAGGGGGCAAGAAAAACTGTTTTTT | - | TRBJ1-4 | TRBD1 | TRBV15
CASSLVKPGVGVMNTEAFF | TGTGCCAGCAGCTTGGTGAAACCAGGGGTCGGGGTAATGAACACTGAAGCTTTCTTT | - | TRBJ1-1 | - | TRBV5-4
CASSPTSGTTDTQYF | TGTGCCAGTAGTCCGACTAGCGGGACCACAGATACGCAGTATTTT | - | TRBJ2-3 | TRBD2 | TRBV19
CASSLSGSKETQYF | TGTGCCAGCAGCTTAAGCGGGAGTAAAGAGACCCAGTACTTC | - | TRBJ2-5 | TRBD2 | TRBV7-9
CASSVRPDIGYTF | TGTGCCAGCAGTGTGAGGCCAGATATCGGCTACACCTTC | - | TRBJ1-2 | - | TRBV25-1
CASSLTDRSFF | TGTGCCAGCAGCTTGACAGATAGAAGTTTCTTT | few | TRBJ1-1 | - | TRBV5-5
CASSDPGGSYNSPLHF | TGTGCCAGCAGCGATCCAGGGGGCAGTTATAATTCACCCCTCCACTTT | - | TRBJ1-6 | TRBD1 | TRBV7-9
CASSHDRNTEAFF | TGTGCCAGCAGCCACGACAGGAACACTGAAGCTTTCTTT | once | TRBJ1-1 | - | TRBV7-7
CASGRAGFSYNEQFF | TGTGCCAGCGGCCGAGCGGGATTCTCCTACAATGAGCAGTTCTTC | - | TRBJ2-1 | TRBD2 | TRBV7-9
CASSPFSSGVYNEQFF | TGTGCCAGCTCACCCTTTTCTAGCGGGGTCTACAATGAGCAGTTCTTC | - | TRBJ2-1 | TRBD2 | TRBV18
CASSGTGSDYGYTF | TGTGCCAGCAGCGGAACCGGGTCCGACTATGGCTACACCTTC | - | TRBJ1-2 | - | TRBV9
CASSRIPPGEAFF | TGTGCCAGCAGCCGCATACCGCCGGGTGAAGCTTTCTTT | - | TRBJ1-1 | - | TRBV16
CASSRTGEPYNEQFF | TGTGCCAGCAGTAGGACAGGCGAACCCTACAATGAGCAGTTCTTC | - | TRBJ2-1 | TRBD1 | TRBV9
CASSVGSGKNTGELFF | TGTGCCAGCAGCGTAGGAAGCGGGAAGAACACCGGGGAGCTGTTTTTT | - | TRBJ2-2 | TRBD2 | TRBV7-9
CASSLRLISGTANTGELFF | TGTGCCAGTAGTCTTCGGTTGATATCAGGGACAGCGAACACCGGGGAGCTGTTTTTT | once | TRBJ2-2 | TRBD1 | TRBV19